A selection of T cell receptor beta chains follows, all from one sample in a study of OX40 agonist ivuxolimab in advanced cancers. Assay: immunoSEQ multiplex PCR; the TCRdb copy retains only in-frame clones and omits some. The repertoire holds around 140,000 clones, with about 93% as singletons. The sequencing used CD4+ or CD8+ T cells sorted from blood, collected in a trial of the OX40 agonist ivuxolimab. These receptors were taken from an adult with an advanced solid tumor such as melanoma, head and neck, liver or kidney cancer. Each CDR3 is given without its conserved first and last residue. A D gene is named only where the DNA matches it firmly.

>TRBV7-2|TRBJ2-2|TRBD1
ASSLTGGARELF
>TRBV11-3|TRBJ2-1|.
ASSLDSWEQF
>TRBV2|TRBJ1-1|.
ASTGEGNTEAF
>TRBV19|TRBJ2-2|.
ASSIQTNTGELF
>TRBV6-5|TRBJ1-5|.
ASGRGSNQPQH
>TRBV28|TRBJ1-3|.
ASSLIPGLPGNTIY
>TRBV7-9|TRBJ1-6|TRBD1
ASSRDGQGNSPLH
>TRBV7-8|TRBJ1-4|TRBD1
ASGQGSANEKLF
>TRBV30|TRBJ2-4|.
AWSVIRGAKNIQY
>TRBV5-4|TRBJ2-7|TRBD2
ASSPVIAGTARKQY
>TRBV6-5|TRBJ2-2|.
ASSYSIIPRPGELF
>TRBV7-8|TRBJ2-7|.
ASSSPLSPLSYEQY
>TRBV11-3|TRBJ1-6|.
ASRLLRGNGNSPLH
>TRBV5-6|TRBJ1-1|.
ASSLALTGNTEAF
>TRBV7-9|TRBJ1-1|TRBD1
ASSFAGQGKTGAF